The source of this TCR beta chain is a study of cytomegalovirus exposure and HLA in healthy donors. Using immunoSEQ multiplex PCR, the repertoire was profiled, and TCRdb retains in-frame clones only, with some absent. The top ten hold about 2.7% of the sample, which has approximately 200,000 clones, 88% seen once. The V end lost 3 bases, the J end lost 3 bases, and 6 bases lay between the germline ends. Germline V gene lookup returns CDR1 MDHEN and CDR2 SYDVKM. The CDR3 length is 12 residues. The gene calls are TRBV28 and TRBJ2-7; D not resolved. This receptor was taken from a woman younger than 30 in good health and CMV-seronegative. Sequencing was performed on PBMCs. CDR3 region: CASSFNSYEQYF. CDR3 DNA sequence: TGTGCCAGCAGTTTTAACAGCTACGAGCAGTACTTC.